This T cell receptor beta chain was captured by sequencing in a study of T cell repertoires in cytomegalovirus infection. In the study overall: In public TCR beta signatures, there were indications of both CMV infection and matching HLA type. Study findings and constraints: The ex vivo response showed dominance by HLA-C-restricted CMV-specific TCR beta clonotypes.

TCRdb analysed the reads with MiXCR anew, one entry per CDR3 protein. The table shows about 770,000 distinct CDR3 sequences, with almost 30% occurring only once. This clonotype occurred once. Its antigen is not identified. The sequences come from cultured CD8+ T cells from PBMCs, collected from culture after CMV antigen stimulation. The sequence was collected from a human donor in good health (CMV status not recorded). Some clones in this sample may be carry-over from other donors' samples.

CDR3: CAISESGDRNQPQHF. The CDR3 DNA is TGTGCCATCAGTGAGTCAGGGGATCGCAATCAGCCCCAGCATTTT. This chain connects TRBV10-3 to TRBJ1-5; a weak D match, TRBD1 (5 bases). CDR1 and CDR2 (germline): ENHRY, SYGVKD. V was shortened by 0 bases and J by 2 bases, with 8 bases between the two germline ends. The CDR3 sequence is 15 residues long.